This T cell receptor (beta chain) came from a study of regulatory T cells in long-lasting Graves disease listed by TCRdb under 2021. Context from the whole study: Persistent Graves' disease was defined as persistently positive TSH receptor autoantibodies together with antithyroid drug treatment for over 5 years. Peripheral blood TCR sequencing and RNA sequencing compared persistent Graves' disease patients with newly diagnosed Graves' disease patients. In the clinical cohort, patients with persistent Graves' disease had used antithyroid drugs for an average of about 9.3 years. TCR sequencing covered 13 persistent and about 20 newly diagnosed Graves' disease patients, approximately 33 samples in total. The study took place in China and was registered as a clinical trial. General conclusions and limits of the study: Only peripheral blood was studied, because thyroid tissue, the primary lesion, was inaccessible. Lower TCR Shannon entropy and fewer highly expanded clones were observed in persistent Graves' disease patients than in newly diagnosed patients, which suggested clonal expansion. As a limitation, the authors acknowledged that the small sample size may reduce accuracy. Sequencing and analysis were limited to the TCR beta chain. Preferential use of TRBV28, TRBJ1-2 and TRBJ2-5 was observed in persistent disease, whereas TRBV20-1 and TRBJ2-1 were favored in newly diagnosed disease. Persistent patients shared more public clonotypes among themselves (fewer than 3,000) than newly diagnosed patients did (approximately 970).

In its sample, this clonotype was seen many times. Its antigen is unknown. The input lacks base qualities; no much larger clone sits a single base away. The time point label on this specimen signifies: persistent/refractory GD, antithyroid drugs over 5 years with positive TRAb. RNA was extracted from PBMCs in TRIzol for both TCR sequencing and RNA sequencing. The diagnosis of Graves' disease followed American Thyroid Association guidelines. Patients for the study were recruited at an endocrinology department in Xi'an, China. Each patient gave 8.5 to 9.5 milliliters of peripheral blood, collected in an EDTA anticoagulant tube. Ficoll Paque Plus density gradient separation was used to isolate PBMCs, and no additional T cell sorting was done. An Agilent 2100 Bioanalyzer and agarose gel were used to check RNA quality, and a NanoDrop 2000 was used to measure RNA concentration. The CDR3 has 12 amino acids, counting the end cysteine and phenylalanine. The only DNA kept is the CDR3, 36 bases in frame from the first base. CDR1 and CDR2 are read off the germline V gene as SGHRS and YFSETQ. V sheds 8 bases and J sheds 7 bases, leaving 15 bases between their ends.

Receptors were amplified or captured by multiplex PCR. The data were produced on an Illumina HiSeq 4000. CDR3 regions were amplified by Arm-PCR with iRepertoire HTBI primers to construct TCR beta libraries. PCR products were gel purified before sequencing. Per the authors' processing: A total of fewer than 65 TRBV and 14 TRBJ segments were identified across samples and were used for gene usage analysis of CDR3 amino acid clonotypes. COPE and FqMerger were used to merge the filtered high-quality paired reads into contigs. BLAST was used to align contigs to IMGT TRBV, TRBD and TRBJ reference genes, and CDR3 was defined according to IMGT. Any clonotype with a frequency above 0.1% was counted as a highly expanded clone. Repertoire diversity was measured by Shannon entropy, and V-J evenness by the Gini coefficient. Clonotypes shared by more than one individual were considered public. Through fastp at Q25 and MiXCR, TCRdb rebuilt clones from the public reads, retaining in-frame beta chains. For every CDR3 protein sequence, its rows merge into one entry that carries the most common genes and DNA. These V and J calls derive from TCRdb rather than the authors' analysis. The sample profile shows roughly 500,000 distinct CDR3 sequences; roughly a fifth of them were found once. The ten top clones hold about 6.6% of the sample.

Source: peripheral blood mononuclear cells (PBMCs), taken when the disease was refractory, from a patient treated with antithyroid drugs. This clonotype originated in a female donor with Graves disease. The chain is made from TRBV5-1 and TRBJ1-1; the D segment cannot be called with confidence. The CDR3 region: CASTTGEGEAFF. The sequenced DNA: TGCGCCAGTACAACCGGGGAAGGTGAAGCTTTCTTT.